This is a list of T cell receptor beta chains from one sample in a study of identical twins. MiXCR, applied by TCRdb to the 5' RACE reads, yields one record per CDR3 protein. This sample yields approximately 350,000 distinct CDR3 sequences, of which around 12% are seen a single time; approximately 7.9% belongs to the top ten. These data also featured in a second study, about yellow fever vaccine responses in identical twins.

Sequencing was performed on CD8+ T cells sorted from blood. The origin of the receptors is a woman aged 18-35 years in good health. Both conserved end residues are part of each CDR3. The order of the fields is clone size, D gene, V gene, J gene, CDR3 DNA, CDR3 protein. The D gene is left open where the match is weak. Not every row has a clone size; where given, it reads once, few, many or a size class.

abundance: once
d_gene: NA
v_gene: TRBV20-1
j_gene: TRBJ2-7
CDR3nt: TGCAGTGCTAGAGATGGGGAGTCCGGGTCCTACGAGCAGTACTTC
CDR3aa: CSARDGESGSYEQYF

abundance: few
d_gene: TRBD1
v_gene: TRBV7-6
j_gene: TRBJ2-5
CDR3nt: TGTGCCAGCAGCTCCTACCGACAGGGGGCGGCCCAGTACTTC
CDR3aa: CASSSYRQGAAQYF

abundance: NA
d_gene: TRBD2
v_gene: TRBV2
j_gene: TRBJ2-3
CDR3nt: TGTGCCAGCAGTGAAGCCTCGGGACTAGCGAGCACAGATACGCAGTATTTT
CDR3aa: CASSEASGLASTDTQYF

abundance: NA
d_gene: NA
v_gene: TRBV6-5
j_gene: TRBJ2-7
CDR3nt: TGTGCCAGCAGTTACTCGGGAGCAAGGGTGAACGAGCAGTACTTC
CDR3aa: CASSYSGARVNEQYF

abundance: once
d_gene: NA
v_gene: TRBV28
j_gene: TRBJ1-1
CDR3nt: TGTGCCAGCAGTTTCAGGGTTTTTGGCACTGAAGCTTTCTTT
CDR3aa: CASSFRVFGTEAFF

abundance: few
d_gene: TRBD1
v_gene: TRBV7-6
j_gene: TRBJ2-3
CDR3nt: TGTGCCAGCAGCTGGACAGGGGCAGATACGCAGTATTTT
CDR3aa: CASSWTGADTQYF

abundance: NA
d_gene: TRBD1
v_gene: TRBV20-1
j_gene: TRBJ2-2
CDR3nt: TGCAGTGTTTCGCTCAGGGGGCTCAACACCGGGGAGCTGTTTTTT
CDR3aa: CSVSLRGLNTGELFF

abundance: few
d_gene: TRBD2
v_gene: TRBV6-5
j_gene: TRBJ2-1
CDR3nt: TGTGCCAGCAGTTGGGGACTAGCGTACGACAATGAGCAGTTCTTC
CDR3aa: CASSWGLAYDNEQFF

abundance: NA
d_gene: TRBD2
v_gene: TRBV5-5
j_gene: TRBJ2-7
CDR3nt: TGTGCCAGCAGCCCCCGGCCCCTAGCGGGTCAATCCTACGAGCAGTACTTC
CDR3aa: CASSPRPLAGQSYEQYF

abundance: many
d_gene: NA
v_gene: TRBV5-1
j_gene: TRBJ2-7
CDR3nt: TGCGCCAGCAGCTTGGGGGGCGGAAGGGAGCAGTACTTC
CDR3aa: CASSLGGGREQYF

abundance: NA
d_gene: NA
v_gene: TRBV20-1
j_gene: TRBJ2-7
CDR3nt: TGCAGTGCTAGAGACAGGGACCCGACTCCATACGAGCAGTACTTC
CDR3aa: CSARDRDPTPYEQYF

abundance: NA
d_gene: NA
v_gene: TRBV27
j_gene: TRBJ1-4
CDR3nt: TGTGCCAGCAAATACTCTCGGACAGACCGAATTAATGAAAAACTGTTTTTT
CDR3aa: CASKYSRTDRINEKLFF

abundance: few
d_gene: NA
v_gene: TRBV9
j_gene: TRBJ2-1
CDR3nt: TGTGCCAGCAGCCTCTACAGTACTGAGCAGTTCTTC
CDR3aa: CASSLYSTEQFF

abundance: NA
d_gene: TRBD1
v_gene: TRBV19
j_gene: TRBJ2-1
CDR3nt: TGTGCCAGTACATCTGGGACAGGCCTTTACAATGAGCAGTTCTTC
CDR3aa: CASTSGTGLYNEQFF

abundance: few
d_gene: NA
v_gene: TRBV4-1
j_gene: TRBJ2-3
CDR3nt: TGCGCCAGCAGCCCGCCTGGCGGTGCTAGCACAGATACGCAGTATTTT
CDR3aa: CASSPPGGASTDTQYF

abundance: few
d_gene: TRBD1
v_gene: TRBV4-2
j_gene: TRBJ1-2
CDR3nt: TGTGCCAGCAGCCAGCCCGGACAGGGGGCGATCTATGGCTACACCTTC
CDR3aa: CASSQPGQGAIYGYTF

abundance: few
d_gene: NA
v_gene: TRBV2
j_gene: TRBJ1-1
CDR3nt: TGTGCCTGCAGGAGAACAGAAGCTTTCTTT
CDR3aa: CACRRTEAFF

abundance: NA
d_gene: NA
v_gene: TRBV20-1
j_gene: TRBJ2-2
CDR3nt: TGCAGTGCTAACCCCGGGGACGTCAACACCGGGGAGCTGTTTTTT
CDR3aa: CSANPGDVNTGELFF

abundance: NA
d_gene: TRBD1
v_gene: TRBV15
j_gene: TRBJ1-2
CDR3nt: TGTGCCACCAGCAGAGATAGAGGGACAGACAACTATGGCTACACCTTC
CDR3aa: CATSRDRGTDNYGYTF

abundance: few
d_gene: TRBD2
v_gene: TRBV2
j_gene: TRBJ2-3
CDR3nt: TGTGCCAGCAGGGCTTTCGGGGGGGCTGCAGATACGCAGTATTTT
CDR3aa: CASRAFGGAADTQYF

abundance: NA
d_gene: TRBD2
v_gene: TRBV12-3/TRBV12-4
j_gene: TRBJ2-7
CDR3nt: TGTGCCACAGGGACTAGCGGGACTCTCGAGCAGTACTTC
CDR3aa: CATGTSGTLEQYF

abundance: many
d_gene: NA
v_gene: TRBV20-1
j_gene: TRBJ2-7
CDR3nt: TGCAGTGCCCATGGTCCTAGCGCGCTCTCCTACGAGCAGTACTTC
CDR3aa: CSAHGPSALSYEQYF

abundance: NA
d_gene: TRBD2
v_gene: TRBV7-2
j_gene: TRBJ2-3
CDR3nt: TGTGCCAGCAGCTTAGCGTTGCTACTAGCGGGGGCTAGCACAGATACGCAGTATTTT
CDR3aa: CASSLALLLAGASTDTQYF

abundance: many
d_gene: NA
v_gene: TRBV28
j_gene: TRBJ2-5
CDR3nt: TGTGCCAGCAGTTCTTGGGTGGGCCAAGAGACCCAGTACTTC
CDR3aa: CASSSWVGQETQYF

abundance: many
d_gene: TRBD2
v_gene: TRBV7-8
j_gene: TRBJ2-3
CDR3nt: TGTGCCAGCAGCCCGGCGGGAGGAGTAGATACGCAGTATTTT
CDR3aa: CASSPAGGVDTQYF

abundance: NA
d_gene: NA
v_gene: TRBV11-3
j_gene: TRBJ1-1
CDR3nt: TGTGCCAGCAGCTTAATTAGCACTGAAGCTTTCTTT
CDR3aa: CASSLISTEAFF

abundance: NA
d_gene: NA
v_gene: TRBV12-3/TRBV12-4
j_gene: TRBJ2-2
CDR3nt: TGTGCCAGCAGTTTGTGGCCGATGGGGCTGTTTTTT
CDR3aa: CASSLWPMGLFF

abundance: NA
d_gene: TRBD1
v_gene: TRBV2
j_gene: TRBJ2-1
CDR3nt: TGTGCCAGCATCCCGGACAGGACATACCGTTCAATGAGTGGGTTTGGGCAGTTCTTC
CDR3aa: CASIPDRTYRSMSGFGQFF

abundance: few
d_gene: NA
v_gene: TRBV7-2
j_gene: TRBJ2-3
CDR3nt: TGTGCCAGCAGCTTAGGCGAAGGGGCAGGGTGGACAGATACGCAGTATTTT
CDR3aa: CASSLGEGAGWTDTQYF

abundance: NA
d_gene: NA
v_gene: TRBV6-5
j_gene: TRBJ2-3
CDR3nt: TGTGCCAGCAGTTATGGTAGCCGAGATACGCAGTATTTT
CDR3aa: CASSYGSRDTQYF

abundance: NA
d_gene: NA
v_gene: TRBV28
j_gene: TRBJ2-3
CDR3nt: TGTGCCAGCTTGCAAGGGGGGTTAAGCACAGATACGCAGTATTTT
CDR3aa: CASLQGGLSTDTQYF

abundance: NA
d_gene: TRBD2
v_gene: TRBV5-1
j_gene: TRBJ2-3
CDR3nt: TGCGCCAGCAGCTGGGGTCCCGGGAGGGCCGGCACAGATACGCAGTATTTT
CDR3aa: CASSWGPGRAGTDTQYF

abundance: many
d_gene: NA
v_gene: TRBV5-6
j_gene: TRBJ1-2
CDR3nt: TGTGCCAGCAGCTTGTCCAGCAGCGGCTATGGCTACACCTTC
CDR3aa: CASSLSSSGYGYTF

abundance: many
d_gene: NA
v_gene: TRBV6-4
j_gene: TRBJ2-2
CDR3nt: TGTGCCAGCAGTGATTCCTCTTTCGGGGAAACCGGGGAGCTGTTTTTT
CDR3aa: CASSDSSFGETGELFF

abundance: many
d_gene: NA
v_gene: TRBV7-9
j_gene: TRBJ2-7
CDR3nt: TGTGCCAGCAGACCGGGGACGTCCTACGAGCAGTACTTC
CDR3aa: CASRPGTSYEQYF

abundance: NA
d_gene: NA
v_gene: TRBV5-1
j_gene: TRBJ2-7
CDR3nt: TGCGCCAGCAGCTCGACGATGCGGCCCTCCTACGAGCAGTACTTC
CDR3aa: CASSSTMRPSYEQYF

abundance: NA
d_gene: TRBD2
v_gene: TRBV9
j_gene: TRBJ2-1
CDR3nt: TGTGCCAGCAGCCAAAACACCGGGACTAGCGGGAGGGCGGGGTCCTACAATGAGCAGTTCTTC
CDR3aa: CASSQNTGTSGRAGSYNEQFF

abundance: few
d_gene: NA
v_gene: TRBV27
j_gene: TRBJ2-3
CDR3nt: TGTGCCAGCAGTTCACCGCTCAGCACAGATACGCAGTATTTT
CDR3aa: CASSSPLSTDTQYF

abundance: few
d_gene: NA
v_gene: TRBV20-1
j_gene: TRBJ1-2
CDR3nt: TGCAGTGCTGAGGAAATCGGAGGTGAGGGTGGCTACACCTTC
CDR3aa: CSAEEIGGEGGYTF

abundance: NA
d_gene: NA
v_gene: TRBV14
j_gene: TRBJ2-2
CDR3nt: TGTGCCAGCAGCTACTGGGGACTCAACACCGGGGAGCTGTTTTTT
CDR3aa: CASSYWGLNTGELFF

abundance: few
d_gene: NA
v_gene: TRBV4-1
j_gene: TRBJ2-1
CDR3nt: TGCGCCAGCAGCCAAGAGATCCGGGGAGATGAGCAGTTCTTC
CDR3aa: CASSQEIRGDEQFF

abundance: NA
d_gene: TRBD1
v_gene: TRBV12-3/TRBV12-4
j_gene: TRBJ2-1
CDR3nt: TGTGCCAGCAGGGGGACAGGGGGGCCTGAAAGCTCCTACAATGAGCAGTTCTTC
CDR3aa: CASRGTGGPESSYNEQFF

abundance: few
d_gene: NA
v_gene: TRBV2
j_gene: TRBJ2-7
CDR3nt: TGTGCCAGCTCTGGCGGGATGTGGTACGAGCAGTACTTC
CDR3aa: CASSGGMWYEQYF

abundance: NA
d_gene: NA
v_gene: TRBV2
j_gene: TRBJ2-7
CDR3nt: TGTGCCAGCGTGGGACGGCCCAGCGAGCAGTACTTC
CDR3aa: CASVGRPSEQYF

abundance: few
d_gene: NA
v_gene: TRBV9
j_gene: TRBJ2-1
CDR3nt: TGTGCCAGCAGCCCGACGGAATTTGAGCAGTTCTTC
CDR3aa: CASSPTEFEQFF

abundance: few
d_gene: NA
v_gene: TRBV18
j_gene: TRBJ2-7
CDR3nt: TGTGCCAGCTCGAGGGAACCGACCTACGAGCAGTACTTC
CDR3aa: CASSREPTYEQYF

abundance: few
d_gene: NA
v_gene: TRBV6-1
j_gene: TRBJ2-5
CDR3nt: TGTGCCAGCAGTCGAAGTTTACGGGGAGAGACCCAGTACTTC
CDR3aa: CASSRSLRGETQYF

abundance: NA
d_gene: TRBD2
v_gene: TRBV28
j_gene: TRBJ2-1
CDR3nt: TGTGCCAGCCAAACGGAGGCGGGAGGGCCGTACAATGAGCAGTTCTTC
CDR3aa: CASQTEAGGPYNEQFF

abundance: many
d_gene: NA
v_gene: TRBV6-5
j_gene: TRBJ2-7
CDR3nt: TGTGCCAGCAGTTACCCGCCGGGTAGAGCGGTTGCCTACGAGCAGTACTTC
CDR3aa: CASSYPPGRAVAYEQYF

abundance: many
d_gene: TRBD2
v_gene: TRBV4-1
j_gene: TRBJ2-5
CDR3nt: TGCGCCAGCAGCCAAGATAGCCCAGCGGGGAAACCCCCGGACCAAGAGACCCAGTACTTC
CDR3aa: CASSQDSPAGKPPDQETQYF

abundance: few
d_gene: TRBD2
v_gene: TRBV28
j_gene: TRBJ2-5
CDR3nt: TGTGCCAGCAGTTTTCCCCTCACTAGCGGGGGGATCCAAGAGACCCAGTACTTC
CDR3aa: CASSFPLTSGGIQETQYF

abundance: many
d_gene: NA
v_gene: TRBV5-1
j_gene: TRBJ1-1
CDR3nt: TGCGCCAGCAGCTCGGGACAAGACACTGAAGCTTTCTTT
CDR3aa: CASSSGQDTEAFF

abundance: NA
d_gene: NA
v_gene: TRBV24-1
j_gene: TRBJ2-7
CDR3nt: TGTGCCACCAGTGATTTGAAGACTAGAAGTGGGTGCGAGCAGTACTTC
CDR3aa: CATSDLKTRSGCEQYF

abundance: NA
d_gene: NA
v_gene: TRBV14
j_gene: TRBJ1-1
CDR3nt: TGTGCCAGCAGCCAAGACTATCCGGGGACTGAAGCTTTCTTT
CDR3aa: CASSQDYPGTEAFF

abundance: NA
d_gene: NA
v_gene: TRBV12-3/TRBV12-4
j_gene: TRBJ1-1
CDR3nt: TGTGCCAGCAGTTTTAAGGAGGGCATGAACACTGAAGCTTTCTTT
CDR3aa: CASSFKEGMNTEAFF